Detailed here is one T cell receptor beta chain. Germline lookup yields CDR1 SGHVS and CDR2 FNYEAQ. The CDR3 has 19 amino acids. Germline trimming cut 2 bases from V and 0 bases from J; bases unmatched to any gene: 9. RNA was extracted with the RNeasy kit, and a quantity of roughly 0.45 to 1 ug was reverse transcribed using random hexamers. MiXCR was run by TCRdb on the immunoSEQ multiplex PCR reads, yielding one entry per CDR3 protein. The table lists 250,000 to 350,000 distinct CDR3 sequences, 70% to 90% of them singletons. The data are from a study of CD8 T cells in Susac syndrome. V and J are TRBV7-6 and TRBJ2-2; 10 positions agree with TRBD2. The TCR comes from a human donor with multiple sclerosis. The sample taken for sequencing was CD8+ T cells from PBMCs. The chain's CDR3 is CASSLWSSGRAANTGELFF. The CDR3 nucleotides read TGTGCCAGCAGCTTATGGTCGAGCGGGAGGGCGGCGAACACCGGGGAGCTGTTTTTT.